The TCR beta chain under discussion was sequenced for a study of identical twins. Addition of a universal primer site occurred through template switching, and cDNA carried unique molecular identifiers. TCRdb processed the 5' RACE reads anew with MiXCR; each CDR3 protein has one entry. The data hold under 500,000 distinct CDR3 sequences, with about 13% observed a single time. This sample also appeared in a second study, on yellow fever vaccine responses in identical twins.

The sample consisted of CD4+ T cells sorted from blood. This TCR was recovered from a woman aged 18 to 35 in good health.

The CDR3 protein is CAISETSDNEQFF. CDR3 coding DNA: TGTGCCATCAGTGAGACTTCGGACAATGAGCAGTTCTTC. V is TRBV10-3 and J is TRBJ2-1, with no clear D. V was cut by 2 bases and J by 5 bases, with 7 bases left in between. CDR3 length: 13 amino acids. Germline CDR1 reads ENHRY; CDR2 reads SYGVKD.